The TCR beta chain described here comes from a study of control samples from healthy donors and cancer patients. Profiled with immunoSEQ multiplex PCR; TCRdb holds only in-frame clones, not every one. The profile shows approximately 87,000 clones, approximately 90% of them singletons. The CDR3 sequence is 16 residues long. CDR1 MNHNY and CDR2 SVGAGI come from the germline V gene (reference sequence). Trimming removed 0 bases at V and 5 bases at J, with 16 bases between. This TCR derives from a woman aged 50 to 65 in good health. What was sequenced was blood. V and J are TRBV6-6 and TRBJ2-5, with unresolved D. CDR3 in DNA: TGTGCCAGCAGTTACTCGATCGGACCTCCGTCTGAGACCCAGTACTTC. Its translation: CASSYSIGPPSETQYF.